This T cell receptor beta chain was sequenced for a study of T cell responses to AZD1222 COVID-19 vaccine. Study-level background: Pooled samples include second doses given at about 4 or 12 weeks. General study findings and limits: Reports indicate that nearly half of spike-specific TCRs are directed at unmutated variant regions. White British donors predominated, females outnumbered males, and clonal diversity was possibly underestimated. Two AZD1222 doses significantly raised spike-specific TCR breadth and depth over controls.

About this clone itself: The antigen is not known.

Trimming removed 5 bases at V and 0 bases at J, with 8 bases between. CDR1 and CDR2 from the germline V gene are SEHNR and FQNEAQ (reference sequence). CDR3 length: 14 amino acids. Profiled with immunoSEQ multiplex PCR; TCRdb holds only in-frame clones, not every one. This table holds more than 95,000 clones, roughly 88% found once. The chain couples TRBV7-9 to TRBJ2-1; D call uncertain. This sample comprised peripheral blood, obtained on day 0 of AZD1222 vaccination. This TCR derives from an adult in good health. CDR3 sequence reads: CASSRTLSYNEQFF. CDR3 bases: TGTGCCAGCAGCCGAACACTCTCCTACAATGAGCAGTTCTTC.